The text below deals with one T cell receptor beta chain. Its antigen is not identified. The CDR3 has 15 amino acids. V lost 2 bases and J lost 10, with 19 bases in between. Germline assignment: CDR1 SGHDT and CDR2 YYEEEE. This specimen comes from a study of early T cells in non-severe SARS-CoV-2 infection. Regarding the study as a whole: The study's VDJdb matching favored anti-spike CD8 responses and missed private and CD4 specificities.

TCRdb called the 5' RACE reads again in MiXCR, with one record for every CDR3 protein. Of 90,000 to 120,000 distinct CDR3 sequences listed, roughly 10% are singletons. This clonotype was obtained from an adult who was a healthcare worker with PCR-confirmed SARS-CoV-2 infection or an uninfected control (not recorded which). J is TRBJ2-1 and V is TRBV5-6, with D maybe TRBD2 (7 bases). Source material: whole blood. Here the CDR3 DNA reads TGTGCCAGCAGCTTTCGGCAGGGGACTACCGGGGAGCAGTTCTTC. Amino acids: CASSFRQGTTGEQFF.